Listed here is a single TCR beta chain. The PCR made use of 60 Vbeta and 13 Jbeta primers. Only in-frame clones appear in the TCRdb table, and some are missing; sequencing was by immunoSEQ multiplex PCR. Of 90,000 to 100,000 clones in the sample, approximately 64% are singletons; the top ten hold over 5%. This sample stems from a study of cytomegalovirus exposure and HLA in healthy donors. V was pared by 4 bases and J by 5 bases, with 8 bases between. This CDR3 has 12 residues. Germline lookup yields CDR1 SEHNR and CDR2 FQNEAQ (reference sequence). The chain uses TRBV7-9 and TRBJ2-5; D unresolved. The TCR comes from a boy younger than 18 in good health and CMV-seropositive. The sample was PBMCs. In nucleotides, the CDR3 is TGTGCCAGCAGCTCAGTGAGGGAGACCCAGTACTTC. It translates to CASSSVRETQYF.